The 13 T cell receptor beta chains reported below all come from one sample, sequenced in a study of blood T cell repertoires in COVID-19. Libraries were prepared by immunoSEQ multiplex PCR; TCRdb keeps only in-frame clonotypes and omits some of them. The sample shows a few hundred thousand clones, about nine tenths of them seen only once. The specimen sequenced was PBMCs or T cells enriched from blood (not recorded which). The receptors shown here come from a young man with acute COVID-19.

This chain uses TRBV4-1 with TRBJ1-2, with D tentatively TRBD1 (6 bases). The CDR3 sequence is 15 residues long. Trimming removed 1 base from V and 2 bases from J, with 11 bases in between. Germline assignment: CDR1 MGHRA and CDR2 YSYEKL. The CDR3 loop is CASSQVQGRNYGYTF. CDR3 sequence (DNA): TGCGCCAGCAGCCAAGTCCAGGGGCGCAACTATGGCTACACCTTC.

This clone appeared a few times. This chain connects TRBV19 to TRBJ1-1; no definite D call. CDR1 is LNHDA and CDR2 is SQIVND in the germline V gene (reference sequence). The germline V and J ends were trimmed by 7 bases and 4 bases, with 16 bases remaining between them. The CDR3 loop spans 14 amino acids. The CDR3 is CASTIKLEGTEAFF. CDR3 bases: TGTGCCAGTACCATCAAACTTGAGGGCACTGAAGCTTTCTTT.

The chain links TRBV28 to TRBJ1-5, with a possible D match to TRBD1 (6 bases). This CDR3 is 15 amino acids long. Germline V lookup: CDR1 MDHEN, CDR2 SYDVKM. Trimming took off 6 bases at V and 2 bases at J, with 14 bases between the two ends. The DNA of the CDR3 is TGTGCCAGCAGGGCAGGGGCCCGTGGCAATCAGCCCCAGCATTTT. Translated: CASRAGARGNQPQHF.

V is TRBV11-2 and J is TRBJ2-7, with 8 bases that match TRBD1. Germline V lookup: CDR1 SGHAT, CDR2 FQNNGV. V lost 5 bases, J lost 2 bases, and 5 bases stayed unmatched. CDR3 length: 14 residues. The CDR3 sequence: CASSPMTGAYEQYF. The CDR3 DNA reads TGTGCCAGCAGCCCAATGACAGGGGCCTACGAGCAGTACTTC.

The chain is built from TRBV12-5 and TRBJ2-3; 13 bases match TRBD2. V was clipped by 4 bases and J by 4 bases; unmatched bases: 14. CDR1 is LGHNT and CDR2 is FRNRAP in the germline V gene. The CDR3 extends over 19 amino acids. The CDR3 is CASGSKPFRTSGSPDTQYF. The CDR3 DNA reads TGTGCTAGTGGTTCGAAGCCCTTCCGGACTAGCGGGAGCCCAGATACGCAGTATTTT.

This clone was detected a few times. The chain joins TRBV5-1 to TRBJ1-2; D ambiguous. Germline lookup yields CDR1 SGHRS and CDR2 YFSETQ. V was cut by 0 bases and J by 8 bases, with 14 bases left in between. The CDR3 has 14 residues. The CDR3 DNA is TGCGCCAGCAGCTTGGCGTCCGGGGAGGAGGGCTACACCTTC. This sequence encodes CASSLASGEEGYTF.

The chain recombines TRBV27 with TRBJ2-1, with TRBD1 matching over 7 bases. CDR3 length: 16 amino acids. CDR1 and CDR2 (germline): MNHEY, SMNVEV (reference sequence). J lost 0 bases, V lost 4 bases, and 6 bases had no gene match. CDR3 protein: CASSSQTGSSYNEQFF. The CDR3 bases are TGTGCCAGCAGTTCCCAGACAGGGAGCTCCTACAATGAGCAGTTCTTC.

The chain has TRBV9 and TRBJ2-5, with 8 nucleotides matching TRBD2. The CDR3 has 14 residues. J was trimmed by 5 bases and V by 0 bases; bases with no gene match: 3. In germline, CDR1 is SGDLS, CDR2 YYNGEE. The CDR3 loop is CASSVVAGSETQYF. CDR3 sequence (DNA): TGTGCCAGCAGCGTAGTAGCGGGAAGTGAGACCCAGTACTTC.

The CDR3 loop reads CASRKTGGIAYEQYF. DNA for the CDR3: TGTGCCAGTAGGAAAACAGGGGGCATCGCCTACGAGCAGTACTTC. J is TRBJ2-7 and V is TRBV19, with 9 nucleotides matching TRBD1. Unmatched junction bases numbered 8, after V lost 6 bases and J lost 2 bases. The CDR3 sequence is 15 residues long. The germline V gene has CDR1 LNHDA and CDR2 SQIVND (reference sequence).

This clone was observed a single time. The rearrangement links TRBV10-3 to TRBJ1-5, with D perhaps TRBD1 (5 bases). V was cut by 3 bases and J by 6 bases, with 15 bases left in between. This CDR3 is 15 amino acids long. CDR1 and CDR2 (germline): ENHRY, SYGVKD. The CDR3 reads CAISDVAGPSQPQHF. CDR3 DNA sequence: TGTGCCATCAGTGATGTGGCAGGGCCTAGTCAGCCCCAGCATTTT.

On this clone itself: The junction and the germline gene differ at one end; a read error may be behind it. This rearrangement joins TRBV28 to TRBJ2-1, with TRBD2 as a possible D gene (5 bases). Germline CDR1 reads MDHEN; CDR2 reads SYDVKM. This CDR3 spans 11 amino acids. The CDR3 here is CASSDYDEQFF. CDR3 coding DNA: TGTGCCAGCAGCGACTACGATGAGCAGTTCTTC.

The chain joins TRBV2 to TRBJ2-7; weak D call: TRBD1 (5 bases). The CDR3 is 15 amino acids. Per germline, CDR1 SNHLY and CDR2 FYNNEI. Trimming pared 2 bases from V and 6 bases from J, leaving 17 bases between. The CDR3 DNA reads TGTGCCAGCAGTGAACAAATCAGAAGGGGTTCCGAGCAGTACTTC. This encodes CASSEQIRRGSEQYF.

This chain uses TRBV27 with TRBJ1-1, with D maybe TRBD1 (6 bases). Germline CDR1 MNHEY, CDR2 SMNVEV (reference sequence). Trimming took off 2 bases at V and 4 bases at J, with 14 bases between the two ends. This CDR3 has 15 residues. CDR3 sequence (DNA): TGTGCCAGCAGTTTAAATGGGGGCATAAGCACTGAAGCTTTCTTT. Protein product: CASSLNGGISTEAFF.